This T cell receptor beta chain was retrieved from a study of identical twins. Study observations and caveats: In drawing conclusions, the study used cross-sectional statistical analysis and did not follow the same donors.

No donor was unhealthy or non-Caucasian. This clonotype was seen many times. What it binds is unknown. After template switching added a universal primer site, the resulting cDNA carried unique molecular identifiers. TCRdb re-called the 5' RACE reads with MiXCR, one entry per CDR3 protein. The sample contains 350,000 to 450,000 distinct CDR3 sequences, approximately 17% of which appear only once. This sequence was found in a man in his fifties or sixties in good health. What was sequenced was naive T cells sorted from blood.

CDR3 sequence reads: CATALGENTEAFF. The CDR3, as DNA: TGCGCCACCGCCCTTGGAGAAAACACTGAAGCTTTCTTT. J is TRBJ1-1 and V is TRBV5-1, with D unclear. Germline V gene sequence: CDR1 SGHRS, CDR2 YFSETQ. The CDR3 extends over 13 amino acids. V was pared by 9 bases and J by 2 bases, with 14 bases between.